This TCR beta chain was observed in a study of spatial heterogeneity in lung cancer. The sample holds a few counts of this clonotype. This CDR3 spans 15 amino acids. Trimming stripped 3 bases from V and 2 bases from J, with 10 bases between. Individually, TCR cDNA molecules were each labelled with a unique molecular identifier. A single record per CDR3 protein comes from TCRdb applying MiXCR to the 5' RACE reads. The table shows tens of thousands of distinct CDR3 sequences, with around 5.5% occurring only once. Time point in this sample: sample taken at primary tumor resection. Unsorted whole RNA samples from tumor, nontumor lung or frozen PBMC were sequenced.

Sequenced material: PBMCs, taken at surgery. The clonotype comes from a female donor with early-stage non-small cell lung cancer. The gene calls are TRBV12-3 or TRBV12-4 and TRBJ2-2; no clear D. In DNA form, the CDR3 reads TGTGCCAGCAGTTTGACGGATATTAACACCGGGGAGCTGTTTTTT. Amino acids: CASSLTDINTGELFF.